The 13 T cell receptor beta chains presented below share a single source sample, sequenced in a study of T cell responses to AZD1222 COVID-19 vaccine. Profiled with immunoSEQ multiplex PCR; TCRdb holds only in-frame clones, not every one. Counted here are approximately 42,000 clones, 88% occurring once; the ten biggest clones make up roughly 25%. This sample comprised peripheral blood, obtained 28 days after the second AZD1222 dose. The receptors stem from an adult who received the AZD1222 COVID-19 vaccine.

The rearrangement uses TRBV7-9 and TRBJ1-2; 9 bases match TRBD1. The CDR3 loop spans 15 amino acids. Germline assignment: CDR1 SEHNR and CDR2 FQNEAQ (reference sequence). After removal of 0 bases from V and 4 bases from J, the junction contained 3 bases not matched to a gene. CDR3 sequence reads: CASSLADRGGYGYTF. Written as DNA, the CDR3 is TGTGCCAGCAGCTTAGCGGACAGGGGAGGCTATGGCTACACCTTC.

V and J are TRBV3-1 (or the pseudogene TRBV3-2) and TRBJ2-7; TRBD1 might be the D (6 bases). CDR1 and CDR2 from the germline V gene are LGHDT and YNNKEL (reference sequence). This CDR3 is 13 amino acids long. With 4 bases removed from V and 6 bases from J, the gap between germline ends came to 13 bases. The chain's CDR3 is CASSPRPTGEQYF. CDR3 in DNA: TGTGCCAGCAGCCCCAGGCCGACAGGCGAGCAGTACTTC.

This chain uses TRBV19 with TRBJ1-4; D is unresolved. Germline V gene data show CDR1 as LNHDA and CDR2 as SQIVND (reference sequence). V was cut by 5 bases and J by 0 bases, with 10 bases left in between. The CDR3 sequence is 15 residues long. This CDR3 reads CASSSVSATNEKLFF. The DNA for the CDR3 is TGTGCCAGTAGTTCGGTCTCCGCAACTAATGAAAAACTGTTTTTT.

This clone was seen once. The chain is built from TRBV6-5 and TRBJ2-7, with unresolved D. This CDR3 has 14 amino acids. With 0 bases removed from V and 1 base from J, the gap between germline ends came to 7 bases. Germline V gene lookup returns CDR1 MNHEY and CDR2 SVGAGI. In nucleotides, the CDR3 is TGTGCCAGCAGTTACTCGGTGGGGTCCTACGAGCAGTACTTC. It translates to CASSYSVGSYEQYF.

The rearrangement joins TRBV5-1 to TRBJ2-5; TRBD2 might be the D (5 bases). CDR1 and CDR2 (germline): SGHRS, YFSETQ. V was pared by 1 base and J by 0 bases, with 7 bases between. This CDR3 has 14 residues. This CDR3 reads CASSLQDYQETQYF. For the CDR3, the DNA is TGCGCCAGCAGCTTGCAGGACTACCAAGAGACCCAGTACTTC.

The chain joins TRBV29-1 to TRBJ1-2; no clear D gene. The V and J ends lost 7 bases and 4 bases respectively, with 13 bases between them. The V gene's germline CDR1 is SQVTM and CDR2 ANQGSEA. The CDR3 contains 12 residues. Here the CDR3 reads CSASDVGYGYTF. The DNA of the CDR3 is TGCAGCGCCTCAGACGTGGGCTATGGCTACACCTTC.

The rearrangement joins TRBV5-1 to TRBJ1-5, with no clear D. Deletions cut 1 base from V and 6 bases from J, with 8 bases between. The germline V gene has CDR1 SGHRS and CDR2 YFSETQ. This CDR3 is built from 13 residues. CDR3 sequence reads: CASSLISGQPQHF. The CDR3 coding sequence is TGCGCCAGCAGCTTGATATCGGGTCAGCCCCAGCATTTT.

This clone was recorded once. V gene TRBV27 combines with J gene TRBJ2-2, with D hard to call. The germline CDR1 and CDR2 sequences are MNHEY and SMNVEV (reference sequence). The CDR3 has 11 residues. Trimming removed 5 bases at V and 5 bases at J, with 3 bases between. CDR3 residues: CASSRTGELFF. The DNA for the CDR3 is TGTGCCAGCAGTAGGACCGGGGAGCTGTTTTTT.

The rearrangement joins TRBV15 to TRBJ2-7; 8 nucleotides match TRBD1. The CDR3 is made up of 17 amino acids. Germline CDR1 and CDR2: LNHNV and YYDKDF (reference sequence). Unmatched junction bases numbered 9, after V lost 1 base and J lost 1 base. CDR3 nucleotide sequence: TGTGCCACCAGCAGAGGGGCCAGGACAGGGACATCCTACGAGCAGTACTTC. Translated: CATSRGARTGTSYEQYF.

This CDR3 is CASSYLSQRPGNTIYF. In nucleotides, the CDR3 is TGTGCCAGCAGCTATTTGTCTCAGCGTCCTGGAAACACCATATATTTT. The V gene is TRBV7-6, the J gene TRBJ1-3; D remains ambiguous. Trimming pared 4 bases from V and 2 bases from J, leaving 15 bases between. The length of the CDR3 is 16 residues. From germline, CDR1 is SGHVS and CDR2 FNYEAQ.

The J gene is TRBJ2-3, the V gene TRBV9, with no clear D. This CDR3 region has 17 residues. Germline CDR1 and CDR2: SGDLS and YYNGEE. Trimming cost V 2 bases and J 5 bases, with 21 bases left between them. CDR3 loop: CASSVSPGPPSVDTQYF. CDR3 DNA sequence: TGTGCCAGCAGCGTTAGTCCCGGCCCTCCGTCGGTAGATACGCAGTATTTT.

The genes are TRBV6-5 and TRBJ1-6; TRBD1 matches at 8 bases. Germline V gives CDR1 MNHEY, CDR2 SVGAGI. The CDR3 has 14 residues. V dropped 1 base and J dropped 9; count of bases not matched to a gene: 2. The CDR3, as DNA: TGTGCCAGCAGTTACTTCAGGGGGCTTTCACCCCTCCACTTT. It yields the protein CASSYFRGLSPLHF.

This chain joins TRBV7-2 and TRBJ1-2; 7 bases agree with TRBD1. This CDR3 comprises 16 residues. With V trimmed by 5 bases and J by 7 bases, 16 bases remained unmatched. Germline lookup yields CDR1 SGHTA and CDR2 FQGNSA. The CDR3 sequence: CASSTRQGHSSSGYTF. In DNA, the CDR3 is TGTGCCAGCAGCACCCGACAGGGCCATAGTTCGAGTGGCTACACCTTC.